A single T cell receptor beta chain is shown here with its context. The antigen this receptor binds is unknown. No per-base quality is available; no much larger clone lies one base away. The library was generated by the immunoSEQ multiplex PCR assay. The paper's data handling went like this. To diagnose cytomegalovirus status from the catalog of TCR beta chain sequences, a statistical classification framework was built. TCRdb's version of the immuneACCESS table is confined to in-frame rearrangements and falls short of the full clone set. An unresolved V gene accounts for under half of the shortfall where checked; the remainder is of unknown origin. V and J calls and clone size follow that table, whereas D and trimming were derived from the DNA. This sample is represented by about 120,000 clones; 70% to 90% of them were singletons. More than 1.5% of the sample is taken by the ten largest. From cysteine to phenylalanine, the CDR3 is 20 amino acids long. The kept DNA is CDR3 alone, 60 bases in frame from the first base. After removal of 0 bases from V and 6 bases from J, the junction retains 18 bases not matched to a gene. CDR1 MRHNA and CDR2 SNTAGT were looked up in the germline V gene.

The data are from a study of cytomegalovirus exposure and HLA in healthy donors (dated by TCRdb to the late 2010s). With respect to the entire study: A later analysis indicated that the 95 to 150 validation repertoires were generated on the platform also employed for the approximately 700 repertoires of the first cohort. The aim of the study was to test whether cataloging public T cell receptors could identify signatures of past pathogen exposure. A separate validation cohort of over a hundred different subjects was used in addition to the approximately 640-subject first cohort. To predict cytomegalovirus infection status, the study brought together high-throughput TCR immunosequencing, statistical association of individual TCRs with disease status, and machine learning.

Overall results and qualifications from the work: Three of the identified cytomegalovirus-associated TCR beta chains were confirmed in vitro to be specific for cytomegalovirus antigens. All 130 or so repertoires were used to score co-occurrence in the validation cohort in a later analysis, because that analysis had no HLA typing for the cohort. In both the original and validation cohorts, the classifier was reported to diagnose cytomegalovirus status with high specificity and sensitivity. The study gave a list of 150 to 200 TCR beta chains associated with cytomegalovirus. Most TCR sequences were seen in very few donors, while some public TCRs were found in many individuals. The authors suggested that the approach could potentially be generalized to other disease states and immunological phenotypes. Subsequent analysis determined that TCRs grouped into clusters in the first cohort also showed a tendency toward co-occurrence across the 90 to 150 validation repertoires, and about 94% of cluster scores exceeded 0.

The donors belonged to the validation cohort of over a hundred subjects, which was separate from the roughly 700-subject first cohort. The chain is assembled from TRBV6-4 and TRBJ2-3; 10 bases in the middle match TRBD2. This clonotype originated in a man younger than 35 in good health and CMV-seronegative. Sequencing input: PBMCs. The CDR3 protein: CASSDSNGASGSTGVDTQYF. The DNA sequence is TGTGCCAGCAGTGACTCGAACGGAGCTAGCGGGAGTACGGGTGTGGATACGCAGTATTTT.